Shown below are 30 T cell receptor beta chains from a single sample sequenced in a study of blood T cell repertoires in COVID-19. Generated by immunoSEQ multiplex PCR, the TCRdb table keeps only in-frame clones and is missing some. Among more than 300,000 clones listed, 85% to 90% were seen once. Input material: PBMCs or T cells enriched from blood (not recorded which). All receptors come from a woman under 30 who had recovered from COVID-19.

This clone was picked up a small number of times. The rearrangement links TRBV5-1 to TRBJ1-4; 7 bases align to TRBD1. V trimming: 2 bases; J trimming: 3 bases; junction bases outside the gene matches: 4. The germline V gene encodes CDR1 SGHRS and CDR2 YFSETQ. The CDR3 contains 15 residues. The CDR3 region is CASSFDRVANEKLFF. The CDR3, as DNA: TGCGCCAGCAGCTTTGACAGGGTTGCTAATGAAAAACTGTTTTTT.

The chain employs TRBV5-5 and TRBJ2-2; perhaps TRBD1 as D (6 bases). Germline V CDR1 and CDR2: SGHKS, YYEKEE (reference sequence). Trimming left V 4 bases short and J 6 bases short, with 19 bases between. The CDR3 extends over 16 amino acids. The CDR3 DNA reads TGTGCCAGCAGCCACTGGGGGCAGGAAGTGGCCGGGGAGCTGTTTTTT. Its translation: CASSHWGQEVAGELFF.

The chain has TRBV4-1 and TRBJ2-1; 7 positions agree with TRBD1. From germline, CDR1 is MGHRA and CDR2 YSYEKL. V trimming: 4 bases; J trimming: 8 bases; junction bases outside the gene matches: 5. The length of the CDR3 is 13 residues. The CDR3 DNA reads TGCGCCAGCAGCCGGGAACAGGGGTATGAGCAGTTCTTC. Protein: CASSREQGYEQFF.

This chain links TRBV5-1 with TRBJ1-1; D unclear. CDR3 length equals 12 residues. From germline, CDR1 is SGHRS and CDR2 YFSETQ. Trimming left V 4 bases short and J 7 bases short, with 11 bases between. The CDR3 DNA follows: TGCGCCAGCAGCCCCCACACGGGTGAAGCTTTCTTT. Protein: CASSPHTGEAFF.

The chain recombines TRBV18 with TRBJ1-3; no clear D gene. The V gene's germline CDR1 is KGHSH and CDR2 LQKENI. The CDR3 is 12 amino acids. The germline V and J ends were trimmed by 6 bases and 6 bases, with 9 bases remaining between them. CDR3 nucleotide sequence: TGTGCCAGCTCGCGGGATGTAAACACCATATATTTT. Translating gives CASSRDVNTIYF.

The chain combines TRBV27 with TRBJ2-5; TRBD2 matches 7 bases. The V segment lost 6 bases and the J segment 1 base; nucleotides outside the gene matches: 8. This CDR3 has 15 residues. The germline gives CDR1 MNHEY, CDR2 SMNVEV (reference sequence). The CDR3 DNA is TGTGCCAGCAGCTCACTTTCGGGGGGCCAAGAGACCCAGTACTTC. Encoded protein: CASSSLSGGQETQYF.

The chain employs TRBV5-6 and TRBJ2-1; 12 nucleotides align to TRBD2. The CDR3 is made up of 15 amino acids. Germline CDR1 SGHDT, CDR2 YYEEEE. With V trimmed by 3 bases and J by 8 bases, 6 bases remained unmatched. The DNA for the CDR3 is TGTGCCAGCAGCTCTTCTAGCGGGGGGGCCTATGAGCAGTTCTTC. Translating gives CASSSSSGGAYEQFF. Full variable domain (remainder filled in from reference TRBV5-6 and TRBJ2-1): DAGVTQSPTHLIKTRGQQVTLRCSPKSGHDTVSWYQQALGQGPQFIFQYYEEEERQRGNFPDRFSGHQFPNYSSELNVNALLLGDSALYLCASSSSSGGAYEQFFGPGTRLTVL.

This rearrangement joins TRBV11-2 to TRBJ2-3; D is possibly TRBD2 (6 bases). Trimming shortened V by 5 bases and J by 3 bases, and 12 bases separated the two germline ends. This CDR3 has 14 residues. CDR1 is SGHAT, CDR2 FQNNGV, per germline. CDR3: CASSPRLGTDTQYF. The CDR3 DNA is TGTGCCAGCAGCCCTAGACTAGGTACAGATACGCAGTATTTT.

This sequence joins TRBV27 and TRBJ1-2; TRBD1 is a possible D gene (6 bases). V lost 5 bases to trimming and J lost 3 bases, with 13 bases between them. This CDR3 is built from 14 residues. From germline, CDR1 is MNHEY and CDR2 SMNVEV (reference sequence). CDR3 sequence: CASSPKGQYYGYTF. CDR3 coding DNA: TGTGCCAGCAGTCCGAAAGGACAGTACTATGGCTACACCTTC.

The chain has TRBV20-1 and TRBJ2-1; 7 bases map to TRBD2. The CDR3 is made up of 11 amino acids. V shed 3 bases and J 14 bases; nucleotides not matched to a gene: 7. Germline CDR1 is DFQATT and CDR2 is SNEGSKA (reference sequence). The CDR3 coding sequence is TGCAGTGCTAGTTGGGCAGGGAGGGAGTTCTTC. It is translated as CSASWAGREFF.

The CDR3 DNA is TGTGCTAGTGGTTTACCCGGGACCTACAATGAGCAGTTCTTC. This sequence encodes CASGLPGTYNEQFF. This chain uses TRBV12-5 with TRBJ2-1; tentative D call: TRBD2 (5 bases). CDR3 length equals 14 residues. V gave up 3 bases and J gave up 2 bases, with 8 bases separating them. The germline gives CDR1 LGHNT, CDR2 FRNRAP.

The chain has TRBV5-1 and TRBJ2-7, with TRBD2 matching 8 bases. Germline CDR1 and CDR2: SGHRS and YFSETQ. The trim removed 3 bases at V and 11 bases at J, leaving 16 bases unmatched. This CDR3 region has 15 residues. The CDR3 is CASSSQLGRGTKEYF. In DNA, the CDR3 is TGCGCCAGCAGCTCACAACTCGGGAGGGGGACTAAGGAGTACTTC.

The rearrangement uses TRBV19 and TRBJ1-1; D is ambiguous. Trimming shortened V by 3 bases and J by 0 bases, and 11 bases separated the two germline ends. Germline CDR1 and CDR2: LNHDA and SQIVND (reference sequence). The CDR3 has 15 residues. The CDR3 bases are TGTGCCAGTAGTATCGAAGCCCGATTGAACACTGAAGCTTTCTTT. Protein product: CASSIEARLNTEAFF.

V is TRBV18 and J is TRBJ1-1; tentatively, D is TRBD1 (5 bases). Germline loops: CDR1 KGHSH, CDR2 LQKENI. The CDR3 is made up of 17 amino acids. Trimming removed 4 bases at V and 0 bases at J, with 18 bases between. This CDR3 reads CASSHRAAKDMNTEAFF. In DNA form, the CDR3 reads TGTGCCAGCTCACACCGGGCAGCGAAGGACATGAACACTGAAGCTTTCTTT.

This chain joins TRBV3-1 (or the pseudogene TRBV3-2) and TRBJ1-6, with D possibly being TRBD1 (6 bases). Between the trimmed V and J ends, which lost 0 bases and 10 bases, there was a span of 13 bases. CDR3 length: 15 residues. Germline CDR1 LGHDT, CDR2 YNNKEL (reference sequence). In DNA form, the CDR3 reads TGTGCCAGCAGCCAAGAGCAGGGGCTTGGATCACCCCTCCACTTT. Protein product: CASSQEQGLGSPLHF.

The rearrangement joins TRBV19 to TRBJ1-5; 10 bases map to TRBD1. Per the germline V gene, CDR1 is LNHDA and CDR2 is SQIVND (reference sequence). The J segment lost 3 bases and the V segment lost 7 bases, leaving 3 bases of the junction unmatched. The CDR3 has 14 amino acids. CDR3 coding DNA: TGTGCCAGTATTGACAGGGGGCTCAATCAGCCCCAGCATTTT. The encoded protein is CASIDRGLNQPQHF.

The V gene is TRBV19, the J gene TRBJ1-5; D is unclear. The CDR3 is made up of 12 amino acids. Germline values: CDR1 LNHDA, CDR2 SQIVND (reference sequence). V lost 6 bases, J lost 0 bases, and 3 bases lay in between. The CDR3 here is CASRLSNQPQHF. The CDR3 nucleotides are TGTGCCAGTAGACTTAGCAATCAGCCCCAGCATTTT.

The chain employs TRBV7-3 and TRBJ2-1; 13 nucleotides match TRBD2. The CDR3 is 16 amino acids. V shed 5 bases and J 9 bases; nucleotides not matched to a gene: 10. Germline lookup yields CDR1 SGHTA and CDR2 FQGTGA. The CDR3 spells CASSPTSGGAVGEQFF. CDR3 nucleotides: TGTGCCAGCAGCCCAACTAGCGGGGGGGCCGTGGGTGAGCAGTTCTTC.

The rearrangement links TRBV4-1 to TRBJ1-1; 7 positions agree with TRBD1. Germline V gene lookup returns CDR1 MGHRA and CDR2 YSYEKL. J lost 1 base, V lost 3 bases, and 5 bases had no gene match. CDR3 size: 15 residues. DNA of the CDR3: TGCGCCAGCAGCCAGCTGACAGGGCCGAACACTGAAGCTTTCTTT. This sequence encodes CASSQLTGPNTEAFF.

The chain couples TRBV25-1 to TRBJ1-1, with 8 bases matching TRBD1. CDR1 is MGHDK and CDR2 is SYGVNS in the germline V gene. The junction had 4 bases not matched to a gene; V was cut back by 6 bases and J by 1 base. The CDR3 spans 14 residues. CDR3 region: CASRGTGRNTEAFF. The CDR3, as DNA: TGTGCCAGCAGGGGGACAGGCCGGAACACTGAAGCTTTCTTT.

This clone appeared once. The rearrangement uses TRBV6-5 and TRBJ1-2, with unresolved D. The CDR3 length is 13 residues. Germline CDR1 is MNHEY and CDR2 is SVGAGI. Between the trimmed V and J ends, which lost 6 bases and 3 bases, there was a span of 11 bases. This chain's CDR3 is CASSRRVDYGYTF. The CDR3 coding sequence is TGTGCCAGCAGCCGACGGGTCGACTATGGCTACACCTTC.

The V gene is TRBV9, the J gene TRBJ2-1, with D unresolved. The CDR3 covers 15 residues. Germline values: CDR1 SGDLS, CDR2 YYNGEE. Trimming took off 4 bases at V and 9 bases at J, with 20 bases between the two ends. CDR3 coding DNA: TGTGCCAGCAGCCAAAGCATGGCGAGTACGGGTGAGCAGTTCTTC. As protein: CASSQSMASTGEQFF.

This clone showed up just once. This rearrangement joins TRBV19 to TRBJ1-5, with TRBD1 matching 7 bases. J gave up 7 bases and V 4 bases, and 4 bases lay outside the gene matches. CDR1 LNHDA and CDR2 SQIVND come from the germline V gene (reference sequence). CDR3 length equals 13 residues. The CDR3 region is CASSKDRVQPQHF. As DNA, the CDR3 is TGTGCCAGTAGTAAAGACAGGGTACAGCCCCAGCATTTT.

The gene calls are TRBV5-4 and TRBJ2-1; 7 bases line up with TRBD1. Germline assignment: CDR1 SGHNT and CDR2 YYREEE (reference sequence). The CDR3 has 14 residues. Germline trimming cut 2 bases from V and 10 bases from J; bases unmatched to any gene: 9. In DNA, the CDR3 is TGTGCCAGCAGCTTTTCAGGGGGACGACGGGAGCAGTTCTTC. This sequence encodes CASSFSGGRREQFF.

This chain joins TRBV23-1 and TRBJ2-2, with D possibly being TRBD2 (5 bases). TRBV23-1 is designated an ORF whose function remains uncertain. The CDR3 runs 15 residues. V was pared by 11 bases and J by 7 bases, with 23 bases between. CDR3 nucleotides: TGCGCCTCCCCGCCGGGGAGAAGTGTAGGCGGGGAGCTGTTTTTT. It codes for CASPPGRSVGGELFF.

The V and J genes are TRBV28 and TRBJ1-2, with D unclear. This CDR3 has 14 amino acids. The germline CDR1 and CDR2 sequences are MDHEN and SYDVKM. The V end was cut by 6 bases, the J end by 4 bases, with 15 bases between. CDR3 sequence (DNA): TGTGCCAGCAGGTCAGGCGGGGAACGCTATGGCTACACCTTC. This translates into CASRSGGERYGYTF.

The chain is built from TRBV18 and TRBJ1-5, with D possibly being TRBD1 (5 bases). In germline, CDR1 is KGHSH, CDR2 LQKENI. This CDR3 region has 12 residues. V dropped 4 bases and J dropped 8 bases, with 9 bases sitting between them. CDR3 amino acids: CASSRGGEPQHF. CDR3 DNA sequence: TGTGCCAGCTCACGGGGGGGGGAGCCCCAGCATTTT.

The J gene is TRBJ2-7, the V gene TRBV29-1, with 8 nucleotides matching TRBD1. Germline-derived CDR1 and CDR2 are SQVTM and ANQGSEA. With 5 bases clipped from V and 4 bases from J, the junction kept 10 bases outside the gene matches. The CDR3 is 14 residues long. CDR3 loop: CSVLTPGQAYEQYF. Here the CDR3 DNA reads TGCAGCGTTCTCACACCGGGACAGGCGTACGAGCAGTACTTC.

This chain links TRBV7-6 with TRBJ1-2; 10 bases agree with TRBD1. This CDR3 region has 16 residues. V shed 1 base, J shed 4 bases, and the junction held 6 bases outside the gene matches. The germline CDR1 and CDR2 sequences are SGHVS and FNYEAQ. The CDR3: CASSLGPGQGSYGYTF. The CDR3 nucleotides read TGTGCCAGCAGCTTAGGACCGGGACAGGGGAGCTATGGCTACACCTTC.

As regards this clone: Distinct nucleotide sequences in the sample also encode this CDR3. The CDR3 DNA sequence: TGTGCCAGCAGTGAACGGGGGTCTAATGAAAAACTGTTTTTT. The encoded protein is CASSERGSNEKLFF. This rearrangement joins TRBV6-1 to TRBJ1-4, with D perhaps TRBD1 (5 bases). Germline V gives CDR1 MNHNS, CDR2 SASEGT. The length of the CDR3 is 14 residues. Trimming removed 2 bases from V and 3 bases from J, with 7 bases in between.